These T cell receptor beta chains were read from a single sample in a study of blood T cell repertoires in COVID-19. Profiled with immunoSEQ multiplex PCR; TCRdb holds only in-frame clones, not every one. Counted here are hundreds of thousands of clones, about four fifths occurring once; the ten biggest clones make up 4.8%. Sequencing was carried out using PBMCs or T cells enriched from blood (not recorded which). The receptor source for this set is a woman between 50 and 59 years old who had been exposed to COVID-19. The conserved cysteine and the conserved F or W are not part of the CDR3 here.

J: TRBJ1-4
V: TRBV14
CDR3: ASSLRQGRATNEKLF

J: TRBJ2-7
V: TRBV6-6
CDR3: AARERGSYEQY

J: TRBJ1-1
V: TRBV18
CDR3: ASSPRTASGNTEAF

J: TRBJ1-1
V: TRBV2
CDR3: ASSSATGGLAF

J: TRBJ1-5
V: TRBV6-1
CDR3: ASSERGGNQPQH

J: TRBJ2-7
V: TRBV2
CDR3: ASTERDRAAYEQY

J: TRBJ2-2
V: TRBV2
CDR3: ASSGLGAGSRDTGELF

J: TRBJ2-2
V: TRBV27
CDR3: ASSLRRTGEELF

J: TRBJ2-5
V: TRBV7-8
CDR3: ASSLVGGQETQY

J: TRBJ1-2
V: TRBV5-1
CDR3: ASSLRSQGAWDGYT

J: TRBJ1-2
V: TRBV28
CDR3: ASSSPQGAYGYT

J: TRBJ2-7
V: TRBV11-2
CDR3: ASTRDRVFDEQY

J: TRBJ1-1
V: TRBV18
CDR3: ASSLTGETEAF

J: TRBJ1-6
V: TRBV5-8
CDR3: ASSSRQGLSPLH

J: TRBJ2-7
V: TRBV6-2/TRBV6-3
CDR3: ASSYFRRGQLPYEQY

J: TRBJ1-3
V: TRBV7-8
CDR3: ASSTGGKRNTIY

J: TRBJ1-6
V: TRBV9
CDR3: ASSVKGGSPLH

J: TRBJ1-4
V: TRBV28
CDR3: AGGWAGESEKLF